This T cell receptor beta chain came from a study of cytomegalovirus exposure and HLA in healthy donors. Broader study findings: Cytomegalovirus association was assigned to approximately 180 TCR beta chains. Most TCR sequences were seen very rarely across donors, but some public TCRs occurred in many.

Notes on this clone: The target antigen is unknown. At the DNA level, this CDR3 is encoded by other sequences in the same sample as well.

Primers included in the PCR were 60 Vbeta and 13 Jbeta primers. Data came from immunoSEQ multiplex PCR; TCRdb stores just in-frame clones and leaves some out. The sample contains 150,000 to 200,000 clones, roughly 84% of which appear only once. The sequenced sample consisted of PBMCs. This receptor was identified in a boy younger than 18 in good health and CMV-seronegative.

The DNA for the CDR3 is TGCGCCAGCAGCTTGGGCCAGAACTATGGCTACACCTTC. Translating gives CASSLGQNYGYTF. The V and J genes are TRBV5-1 and TRBJ1-2; D unresolved. The germline V and J ends were trimmed by 0 bases and 2 bases, with 5 bases remaining between them. The germline gives CDR1 SGHRS, CDR2 YFSETQ. The CDR3 is 13 residues long.